This T cell receptor (beta chain) was obtained from a study of shared clonotypes between healthy human individuals. Measured with immunoSEQ multiplex PCR; TCRdb has only the in-frame clones, and not every one. The sample carries approximately 1.1 million clones, around 78% recorded once. J lost 11 bases, V lost 3 bases, and 5 bases had no gene match. The CDR3 spans 12 residues. Germline assignment: CDR1 SNHLY and CDR2 FYNNEI. The sequence was collected from a man between 18 and 35 years old in good health. Some clones in this sample may be carry-over from other donors' samples. Sequences were obtained from memory CD4+ T cells from PBMCs. Subset: CD45RA-negative fraction. The rearrangement uses TRBV2 and TRBJ2-3; 7 bases agree with TRBD2. The CDR3 protein is CASSEREKVQYF. The CDR3 DNA reads as TGTGCCAGCAGTGAGCGGGAGAAGGTGCAGTATTTT.